Given below is one T cell receptor (beta chain) in context. What it binds is unknown. The sample originates from a study of OX40 agonist ivuxolimab in advanced cancers. Study-wide context: Of the participants, over 30% had some prior anti-PD-1, anti-PD-L1 or anti-CTLA-4 therapy, which was allowed. Patients achieving partial responses numbered three: one hepatocellular carcinoma case and two cutaneous melanoma cases. Study-level findings and limits: The specificity for antigen of the expanded peripheral T cells was not determined.

The CDR3 contains 14 residues. Germline V lookup: CDR1 SGHVS, CDR2 FNYEAQ. Trimming took 3 bases from V and 3 from J; bases not matched to a gene: 5. Clones were read by immunoSEQ multiplex PCR, and TCRdb kept only the in-frame ones, dropping some. The table shows 34,000 or so clones, with around 86% occurring only once. V gene TRBV7-6 combines with J gene TRBJ2-7, with TRBD1 identical over 7 bases. The material sequenced was CD4+ or CD8+ T cells sorted from blood, taken in a trial of the OX40 agonist ivuxolimab. The receptor was isolated from an adult with an advanced solid tumor such as melanoma, head and neck, liver or kidney cancer. CDR3 DNA sequence: TGTGCCAGCAGCTTTGGGTCAGGGGGCTACGAGCAGTACTTC. Translating gives CASSFGSGGYEQYF.